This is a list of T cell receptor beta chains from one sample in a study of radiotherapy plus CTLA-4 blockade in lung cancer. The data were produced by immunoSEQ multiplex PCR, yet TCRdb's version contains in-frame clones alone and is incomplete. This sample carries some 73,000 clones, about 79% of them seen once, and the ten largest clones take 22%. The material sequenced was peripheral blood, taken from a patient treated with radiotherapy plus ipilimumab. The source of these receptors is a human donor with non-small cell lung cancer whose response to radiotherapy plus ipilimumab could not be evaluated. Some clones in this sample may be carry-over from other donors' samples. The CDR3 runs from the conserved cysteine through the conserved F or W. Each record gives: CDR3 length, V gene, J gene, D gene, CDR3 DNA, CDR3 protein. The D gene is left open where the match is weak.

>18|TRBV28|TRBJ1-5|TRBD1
TGTGCCAGCAGTTTTTGGACAGGGGCAAGGAGTAGCAATCAGCCCCAGCATTTT
CASSFWTGARSSNQPQHF
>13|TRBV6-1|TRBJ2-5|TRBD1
TGTGCCAGCAGCTTGACAGGGCGAGAGACCCAGTACTTC
CASSLTGRETQYF
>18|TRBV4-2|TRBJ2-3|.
TGTGCCAGCAGCCAAGCCCCTCCTCTAGTGGGGCGCACAGATACGCAGTATTTT
CASSQAPPLVGRTDTQYF
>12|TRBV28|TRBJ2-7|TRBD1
TGTGCCAGCAGCCGGGACAGCTACGAGCAGTACTTC
CASSRDSYEQYF
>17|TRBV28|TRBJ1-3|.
TGTGCCAGCAGTTTGGTAGGGAGTGGGCTAACTGGAAACACCATATATTTT
CASSLVGSGLTGNTIYF
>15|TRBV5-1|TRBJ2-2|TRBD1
TGCGCCAGCAGCGAGCGACAGGGGAACACCGGGGAGCTGTTTTTT
CASSERQGNTGELFF
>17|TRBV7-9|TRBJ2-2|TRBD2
TGTGCCAGCAGCAGAACGACTAGCGGGGTGATGACCGGGGAGCTGTTTTTT
CASSRTTSGVMTGELFF
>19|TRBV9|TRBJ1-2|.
TGTGCCAGCAGCGTAAACCCGGGGTCAGCTTACGCCACTAACTATGGCTACACCTTC
CASSVNPGSAYATNYGYTF
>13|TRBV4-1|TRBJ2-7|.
TGCGCCAGCAGAGAACCAGGCGCCTACGAGCAGTACTTC
CASREPGAYEQYF
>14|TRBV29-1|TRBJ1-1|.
TGCAGCGTTGAGGTAGGGAGTTTAAACACTGAAGCTTTCTTT
CSVEVGSLNTEAFF
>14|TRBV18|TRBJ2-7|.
TGTGCCAGCTCAACCTCTAACGGTAATTACGAGCAGTACTTC
CASSTSNGNYEQYF
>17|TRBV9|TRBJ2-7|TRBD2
TGTGCCAGCAGCGCACCTGCGGGGCGGGAGTCCTCCTACGAGCAGTACTTC
CASSAPAGRESSYEQYF
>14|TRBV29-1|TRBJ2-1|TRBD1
TGCAGCGCATCCGGGACAGGAATATACAATGAGCAGTTCTTC
CSASGTGIYNEQFF